This is a list of T cell receptor beta chains from one sample in a study of T cell responses to AZD1222 COVID-19 vaccine. TCRdb keeps only in-frame clones here, not all; method: immunoSEQ multiplex PCR. In the table there are almost 95,000 clones, 85% of which are singletons. The sample here was peripheral blood, taken 28 days after the second AZD1222 dose. All receptors come from an adult who received the AZD1222 COVID-19 vaccine. Both conserved end residues are part of each CDR3. A D gene is named only where the DNA matches it firmly. Some rows have no size entry. The others give once, few or many, or a class for an expanded clone.

>-|-|TRBJ2-7|TRBV7-2
CASRGPQALYEQYF
TGTGCCAGCAGGGGGCCACAGGCCCTCTACGAGCAGTACTTC
>TRBD1|-|TRBJ1-1|TRBV4-1
CASSPDRGRKLNTEAFF
TGCGCCAGCAGCCCAGACAGGGGGCGCAAGCTGAACACTGAAGCTTTCTTT
>-|-|TRBJ2-1|TRBV5-4
CASKSRAYNEQFF
TGTGCCAGCAAGTCGCGGGCCTACAATGAGCAGTTCTTC
>-|-|TRBJ2-2|TRBV27
CASSPTLFGELFF
TGTGCCAGCAGTCCTACCTTGTTCGGGGAGCTGTTTTTT
>-|-|TRBJ1-5|TRBV19
CASSHDRGQPQHF
TGTGCCAGTAGCCATGACAGAGGTCAGCCCCAGCATTTT
>-|-|TRBJ1-2|TRBV19
CASSIDGGNPNYGYTF
TGTGCCAGTAGTATAGATGGAGGGAATCCTAACTATGGCTACACCTTC
>-|-|TRBJ1-3|TRBV5-6
CASSLRYGNTIYF
TGTGCCAGCAGCTTACGGTATGGAAACACCATATATTTT
>-|-|TRBJ1-3|TRBV10-3
CAIKVNRQSSGNTIYF
TGTGCCATCAAGGTTAATCGACAGTCCTCTGGAAACACCATATATTTT
>-|-|TRBJ1-2|TRBV6-5
CASRGQKYYGYTF
TGTGCCAGCAGAGGACAGAAATACTATGGCTACACCTTC
>-|-|TRBJ2-7|TRBV28
CASSFGFRWQYF
TGTGCCAGCAGTTTTGGTTTTCGATGGCAGTACTTC
>TRBD2|-|TRBJ2-3|TRBV5-1
CASSLGGGASVTDTQYF
TGCGCCAGCAGCTTGGGCGGGGGGGCCTCCGTCACAGATACGCAGTATTTT
>-|-|TRBJ1-1|TRBV29-1
CSVETQNTEAFF
TGCAGCGTTGAGACCCAAAACACTGAAGCTTTCTTT
>-|-|TRBJ1-4|TRBV3-1/TRBV3-2
CASSGKGGWEKLFF
TGTGCCAGCAGCGGCAAAGGGGGGTGGGAAAAACTGTTTTTT
>-|-|TRBJ1-1|TRBV5-1
CASSTEPTGMNTEAFF
TGCGCCAGCAGCACGGAGCCAACAGGGATGAACACTGAAGCTTTCTTT
>-|-|TRBJ2-7|TRBV5-6
CASSFPSSSYEQYF
TGTGCCAGCAGCTTCCCTAGTTCCTCCTACGAGCAGTACTTC
>-|-|TRBJ1-3|TRBV10-3
CAISVRAGTGNTIYF
TGTGCCATCAGTGTAAGGGCAGGGACTGGAAACACCATATATTTT
>-|few|TRBJ1-2|TRBV20-1
CSASEAEYGYTF
TGCAGTGCTAGTGAGGCGGAATATGGCTACACCTTC
>-|-|TRBJ2-7|TRBV6-5
CASRRDNSYEQYF
TGTGCCAGCCGTCGGGACAACTCCTACGAGCAGTACTTC
>-|-|TRBJ2-1|TRBV10-2
CASTEVEGRQFF
TGCGCCAGCACCGAGGTTGAGGGCCGTCAGTTCTTC
>-|once|TRBJ1-2|TRBV4-3
CASSQYGGAVDYGYTF
TGCGCCAGCAGCCAATACGGAGGGGCGGTAGACTATGGCTACACCTTC
>TRBD2|-|TRBJ2-1|TRBV24-1
CATSDTGTSGSSYNEQFF
TGTGCCACCAGTGATACCGGGACTAGCGGGAGCTCCTACAATGAGCAGTTCTTC
>-|-|TRBJ1-2|TRBV20-1
CSATGNYGYTF
TGCAGTGCTACCGGTAACTATGGCTACACCTTC
>-|-|TRBJ1-3|TRBV13
CASSPTGSSGNTIYF
TGTGCCAGCAGCCCAACAGGGAGCTCTGGAAACACCATATATTTT
>-|-|TRBJ2-7|TRBV20-1
CSASNRDYEQYF
TGCAGTGCTAGTAACAGGGACTACGAGCAGTACTTC
>-|-|TRBJ1-5|TRBV10-3
CAISESVFSNQPQHF
TGTGCCATCAGTGAGTCAGTCTTTAGCAATCAGCCCCAGCATTTT
>TRBD2|-|TRBJ2-7|TRBV6-1
CASSDSGRAYEQYF
TGTGCCAGCAGTGACAGCGGGAGGGCCTACGAGCAGTACTTC